This T cell receptor (beta chain) is from a study of blood T cells in healthy people across ages. In this sample, this clonotype turned up a few times. A second PCR of 7 to 11 cycles used a sample-barcoded 5' primer and a J-beta primer mix. Using its own MiXCR run on the 5' RACE reads, TCRdb lists one record per CDR3 protein. The sample carries roughly 1.9 million distinct CDR3 sequences, 30% to 40% recorded once. The sequence came from a human donor in good health. Sequencing used blood.

CDR3 region: CASSEDWSHGYTF. CDR3 sequence (DNA): TGCGCCAGCAGCGAGGACTGGTCCCATGGCTACACCTTC. This chain joins TRBV5-1 and TRBJ1-2; D is ambiguous. This CDR3 has 13 amino acids. Trimming removed 4 bases from V and 6 bases from J, with 13 bases in between. Germline V gene data show CDR1 as SGHRS and CDR2 as YFSETQ.